This section outlines one T cell receptor (beta chain) sequence together with its context. Antigen unknown. This record comes from a study of regulatory T cells in long-lasting Graves disease. Investigators prepared the TCR beta libraries by applying iRepertoire HTBI primers and Arm-PCR of CDR3 regions. TCRdb reanalysed the multiplex PCR reads using MiXCR and keeps one entry per CDR3 protein. The sample lists hundreds of thousands of distinct CDR3 sequences, roughly 21% occurring once. Time point meaning: persistent/refractory GD, antithyroid drugs over 5 years with positive TRAb. RNA extracted from PBMCs served as the sequencing template. It was an endocrinology department in Xi'an, China, that provided the patients. CDR1 is SGHNT, CDR2 YYREEE, per germline (reference sequence). This CDR3 is built from 15 residues. Unmatched junction bases numbered 13, after V lost 6 bases and J lost 5 bases. Whole-study results and caveats: Repertoires from persistent disease leaned toward TRBV28, TRBJ1-2 and TRBJ2-5.

The sequence was obtained from a female donor with Graves disease. The chain links TRBV5-4 to TRBJ1-1, with 7 bases matching TRBD1. The sequencing here drew on peripheral blood mononuclear cells (PBMCs), taken when the disease was refractory, from a patient treated with antithyroid drugs. CDR3 in DNA: TGTGCCAGCATACCAGGGGGTGGAATGGGAACTGAAGCTTTCTTT. This codes for CASIPGGGMGTEAFF.